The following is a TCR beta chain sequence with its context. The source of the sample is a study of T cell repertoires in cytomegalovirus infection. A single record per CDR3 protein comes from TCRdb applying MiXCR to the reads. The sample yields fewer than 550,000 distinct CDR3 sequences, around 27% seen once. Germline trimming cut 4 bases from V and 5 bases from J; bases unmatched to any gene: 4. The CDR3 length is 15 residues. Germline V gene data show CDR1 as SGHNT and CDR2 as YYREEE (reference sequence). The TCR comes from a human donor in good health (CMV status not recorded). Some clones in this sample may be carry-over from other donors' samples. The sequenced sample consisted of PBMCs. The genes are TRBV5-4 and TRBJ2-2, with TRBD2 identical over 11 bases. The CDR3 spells CASSVAGGRTGELFF. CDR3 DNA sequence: TGTGCCAGCAGCGTAGCGGGAGGGCGGACCGGGGAGCTGTTTTTT.